This T cell receptor (beta chain) was captured by sequencing in a study of blood T cells in healthy people across ages (dated by TCRdb to between 2014 and 2017). Notes on the research overall: In model experiments, template switching captured about one uniquely barcoded TCR beta cDNA molecule for every two T cells. Using deep sequencing normalized with unique cDNA molecular identifiers, the study measured how TCR beta repertoire diversity changes with age. Two additional independent replicas of 1 million unique cDNA reads from the same blood draw were analyzed for two donors (one aged 18 to 30 and one aged 80 or older). The donors were split into four age groups: young (average about 16 years), middle-aged (nearly 40), aged (roughly 60) and long-lived (roughly 86). To avoid experimental bias, donors of different ages were randomly spread across the sequencing lanes.

Library preparation used 5' RACE. Sequencing instrument: Illumina HiSeq 2500. The second PCR ran for about 7 to 11 cycles and used a J-beta primer mix along with a sample-barcoded 5' primer. A template-switch 5' adaptor carrying 12 random nucleotides introduced a unique molecular identifier onto each TCR beta cDNA molecule. Each sample yielded at least 3 million CDR3-containing paired-end reads. All of the RNA was converted into first-strand cDNA using the Mint cDNA synthesis kit, with a TRBC-specific oligonucleotide serving as the primer. Following uracil-DNA glycosylase treatment, all cDNA underwent a first 18-cycle PCR with the universal primers M1SS and BC2_uni_R. As for the authors' bioinformatics: For normalization, 1 million high-quality reads were randomly selected from each sample, with every read carrying a distinct molecular identifier. Reads sharing molecular identifiers were discarded rather than binned into consensus sequences. CDR3 identification, clonotype clustering and error correction used MiTCR with a Q25 quality threshold and the strictest error-elimination algorithm. A nonparametric unseen species model with Euler transformation was used to estimate lower-bound total TCR beta diversity. TCRdb passed the public sequencing reads through fastp at Q25 and MiXCR, retaining productive beta sequences. Rows with one shared CDR3 protein collapse into an entry with the most common genes and DNA. TCRdb, not the authors, supplied the V and J calls. The sample table holds about 1.4 million distinct CDR3 sequences, of which 45% to 70% were seen once. The top ten clonotypes cover approximately 7% of the sample.

The CDR3 sequence holds 16 residues, the cysteine and phenylalanine included. Only the CDR3 DNA stays, 48 bases, in frame from base 1. Here is what the overall study found, with its caveats: Bulk unsorted PBMC profiling prevented conclusive comparison of naive and antigen-experienced compartments. Because the CMV infection status of the donors was unknown, age-related changes in expanded clonotypes may potentially have been confounded. The percentage of naive T cells measured by flow cytometry correlated strongly with observed TCR beta diversity. Observed TCR beta diversity per million T cells fell roughly linearly with age, and a significant reduction was already apparent by age around 40. Compared with the aged group, the long-lived group had more naive CD4+ T cells, fewer expanded clones and increased TCR diversity, a pattern suggesting age selection. Total diversity estimates from one million sequenced T cells were considered lower bounds and underestimates.

The donors were roughly 39 Caucasian individuals from Russia, aged roughly 6 to 90 years, who were systemically healthy. Each donor gave about 9.2 milliliters of peripheral blood, drawn into EDTA-treated Vacutainer tubes. PBMCs were isolated by Ficoll-Paque density-gradient centrifugation, with at least 6 million obtained per sample. Total RNA, at least 6 micrograms per sample, was extracted from PBMCs with Trizol reagent. For every donor, an aliquot of PBMCs went through flow cytometry to measure the percentages of naive CD45RAhigh/CD27high T cells. On this clonotype: Its target antigen remains unknown. An end of the junction does not agree with germline; a read error may underlie this.

The V and J genes are TRBV12-3 or TRBV12-4 and TRBJ2-5, with the D gene too uncertain to name. This sequence was found in a man aged 18 to 35 in good health. The sample taken for sequencing was blood. This receptor has the CDR3 CASSLRTIPLVETQYF. The base sequence is TGTGCCAGTAGTTTACGGACCATCCCCTTGGTGGAGACCCAGTACTTC.